These 18 T cell receptor beta chains share one sample of origin, sequenced in a study of molecular identifiers for immune sequencing clone quantification. TCRdb independently ran MiXCR on the PCR reads; one entry per CDR3 protein. Altogether 300,000 to 400,000 distinct CDR3 sequences are present, 24% being singletons, with the ten largest covering approximately 0.74%. The material sequenced was naive CD8+ T cells from blood, with Jurkat cell RNA spiked in. This sample's subset: FACS-sorted CD8+CD4-CCR7+CD45RA+ naive T cells. Receptor source: a human donor in good health. Some libraries in this study had Jurkat cell RNA spiked in.

This clonotype was seen repeatedly, ten times or more. The genes are TRBV4-1 and TRBJ2-5, with D possibly TRBD1 on 6 matching bases. CDR3 size: 15 residues. Germline values: CDR1 MGHRA, CDR2 YSYEKL. Trimming removed 2 bases from V and 3 bases from J, with 13 bases in between. The CDR3 region has the DNA TGCGCCAGCAGCCAATCCCGGGACACCAAAGAGACCCAGTACTTC. Protein: CASSQSRDTKETQYF.

With respect to this clonotype: The CDR3 carries no conserved terminal phenylalanine or tryptophan, so it likely arises from a read error. J is TRBJ2-3 and V is TRBV4-1; D is ambiguous. V was pared by 2 bases and J by 1 base, with 10 bases between. The germline V gene encodes CDR1 MGHRA and CDR2 YSYEKL. The CDR3 covers 15 residues. As DNA, the CDR3 is TGCGCCAGCAGCCAATCAGGTTCTGGCACAGATACGCAGTATTCT. Translating gives CASSQSGSGTDTQYS.

This clonotype was detected many times. The rearrangement links TRBV4-1 to TRBJ1-5; D gene unclear. Trimming removed 0 bases at V and 6 bases at J, with 6 bases between. Looked up from germline, CDR1 is MGHRA and CDR2 is YSYEKL. The CDR3 has 13 amino acids. The CDR3 nucleotides are TGCGCCAGCAGCCAAGAAGGTTTTCAGCCCCAGCATTTT. It codes for CASSQEGFQPQHF.

About this clonotype itself: A read error may account for a junction end that differs from germline. CDR3 region: CASSEQETQHF. Written as DNA, the CDR3 is TGCGCCAGCAGCGAGCAAGAGACCCAGCACTTC. This rearrangement joins TRBV5-1 to TRBJ2-5; D uncertain. Germline-derived CDR1 and CDR2 are SGHRS and YFSETQ. The CDR3 consists of 11 residues.

This clonotype was found many times. The chain links TRBV6-5 to TRBJ2-7, with 9 bases matching TRBD1. This CDR3 spans 15 amino acids. With 10 bases clipped from V and 3 bases from J, the junction kept 13 bases outside the gene matches. Per germline, CDR1 MNHEY and CDR2 SVGAGI. The chain's CDR3 is CATAPFTGGSYEQYF. The CDR3 bases are TGTGCCACCGCACCTTTTACAGGGGGCAGCTACGAGCAGTACTTC.

This clonotype was found a few times. The chain links TRBV12-3 or TRBV12-4 to TRBJ1-1; D is unresolved. The CDR3 consists of 13 residues. Trimming cost V 6 bases and J 6 bases, with 14 bases left between them. The CDR3 reads CASSTPFYPEAFF. The CDR3 bases are TGTGCCAGCAGCACACCTTTTTATCCTGAAGCTTTCTTT.

This clonotype was counted only a few times. This sequence joins TRBV6-5 and TRBJ2-7; possible D gene TRBD1, 6 bases. This CDR3 has 14 amino acids. Germline V gives CDR1 MNHEY, CDR2 SVGAGI. The germline V and J ends were trimmed by 0 bases and 5 bases, with 11 bases remaining between them. CDR3 bases: TGTGCCAGCAGTTACTCGGGCAGGGGCCACGAGCAGTACTTC. As protein: CASSYSGRGHEQYF.

The V call is TRBV6-2 or TRBV6-3, the J call TRBJ1-5, with unresolved D. Germline-derived CDR1 and CDR2 are MNHEY and SVGEGT. The CDR3 is 15 amino acids. The V gene lost 2 bases and the J gene lost 3 bases, with 11 bases spanning the gap. The CDR3 protein is CASSYKLGINQPQHF. CDR3 in DNA: TGTGCCAGCAGTTACAAGTTGGGGATCAATCAGCCCCAGCATTTT.

This clonotype was counted at least ten times. The V and J genes are TRBV7-8 and TRBJ2-3; no clear D gene. In germline, CDR1 is SGHVS, CDR2 FQNEAQ. The CDR3 consists of 13 residues. The V gene lost 5 bases and the J gene lost 2 bases, with 8 bases spanning the gap. The CDR3 region is CASSPTPTDTQYF. The CDR3 DNA reads as TGTGCCAGCAGCCCTACCCCCACAGATACGCAGTATTTT. The complete variable domain, with remaining parts taken from reference TRBV7-8 and TRBJ2-3, reads GAGVSQSPRYKVAKRGQDVALRCDPISGHVSLFWYQQALGQGPEFLTYFQNEAQLDKSGLPSDRFFAERPEGSVSTLKIQRTQQEDSAVYLCASSPTPTDTQYFGPGTRLTVL.

This sequence joins TRBV7-3 and TRBJ2-1; TRBD2 matches 7 bases. Germline-derived CDR1 and CDR2 are SGHTA and FQGTGA. The CDR3 loop spans 15 amino acids. Germline trimming cut 4 bases from V and 6 bases from J; bases unmatched to any gene: 9. CDR3 DNA: TGTGCCAGCAGCTACTCCGGGACTACCTTCAATGAGCAGTTCTTC. Translation: CASSYSGTTFNEQFF.

The table lists this clonotype with a few counts. The chain combines TRBV20-1 with TRBJ1-1; possibly TRBD1 for D (5 bases). Germline V gives CDR1 DFQATT, CDR2 SNEGSKA (reference sequence). This CDR3 spans 16 amino acids. Between the trimmed V and J ends, which lost 3 bases and 1 base, there was a span of 18 bases. The DNA of the CDR3 is TGCAGTGCTAGTCTCTGGGGGGACGGCGGGAACACTGAAGCTTTCTTT. Protein: CSASLWGDGGNTEAFF.

At least ten counts were recorded for this clonotype. The chain employs TRBV29-1 and TRBJ1-1; tentative D call: TRBD1 (5 bases). The V end was cut by 5 bases, the J end by 5 bases, with 9 bases between. Germline V gene sequence: CDR1 SQVTM, CDR2 ANQGSEA. This CDR3 spans 11 amino acids. CDR3 DNA: TGCAGCGTTCACAGGCGGACTGAAGCTTTCTTT. This encodes CSVHRRTEAFF.

Comments on this clonotype: Germline is not matched at one junction end, which may reflect a read error. The chain joins TRBV6-2 or TRBV6-3 to TRBJ2-3, with D possibly being TRBD2 (6 bases). Germline CDR1 MNHEY, CDR2 SVGEGT. This CDR3 has 14 amino acids. The CDR3 region is CAGSYGIGGDTQYF. CDR3 nucleotide sequence: TGTGCCGGCAGTTACGGGATCGGGGGTGATACGCAGTATTTT.

As regards this clonotype: The conserved final phenylalanine or tryptophan is absent from the CDR3, which likely points to a read error. The DNA is omitted, as the CDR3 cannot be located on it reliably, and the CDR3 follows TCRdb's listing. This chain connects TRBV7-8 to TRBJ2-2; the DNA was not compared with TRBD1, the D call given in the table. The germline V gene has CDR1 SGHVS and CDR2 FQNEAQ. The CDR3 spans 13 residues, counting both ends. The CDR3 loop reads CASRGGATGEPFV.

This clonotype was counted at least ten times. The chain employs TRBV6-5 and TRBJ2-7; unclear D gene. Germline CDR1 MNHEY, CDR2 SVGAGI. V shed 0 bases and J shed 2 bases, with 8 bases lying between them. CDR3 length: 14 residues. The CDR3, as DNA: TGTGCCAGCAGTTACTCGAGTAGTGCCTACGAGCAGTACTTC. It codes for CASSYSSSAYEQYF.

The rearrangement uses TRBV5-6 and TRBJ1-3; possibly TRBD1 for D (6 bases). Germline loops: CDR1 SGHDT, CDR2 YYEEEE. Trimming took 4 bases from V and 1 from J, leaving 18 bases between them. The CDR3 is 17 residues long. The CDR3 DNA is TGTGCCAGCAGCCCAGGGGCCCCATGGTTTTCTGGAAACACCATATATTTT. Protein sequence: CASSPGAPWFSGNTIYF.

This chain links TRBV5-1 with TRBJ2-5; the D is unclear. CDR1 and CDR2 from the germline V gene are SGHRS and YFSETQ. The CDR3 length is 15 residues. V lost 1 base and J 1 base, leaving 11 bases between the germline ends. As DNA, the CDR3 is TGCGCCAGCAGCTTGTCACAGTGGGGCCAAGAGACCCAGTACTTC. It codes for CASSLSQWGQETQYF.

This clonotype was detected a few times. J is TRBJ1-5 and V is TRBV7-9; weak D call: TRBD1 (6 bases). The germline V gene encodes CDR1 SEHNR and CDR2 FQNEAQ (reference sequence). Trimming took off 5 bases at V and 4 bases at J, with 15 bases between the two ends. The CDR3 sequence is 15 residues long. The CDR3 is CASSTNRDINQPQHF. The CDR3 region has the DNA TGTGCCAGCAGCACTAACCGGGACATAAATCAGCCCCAGCATTTT.